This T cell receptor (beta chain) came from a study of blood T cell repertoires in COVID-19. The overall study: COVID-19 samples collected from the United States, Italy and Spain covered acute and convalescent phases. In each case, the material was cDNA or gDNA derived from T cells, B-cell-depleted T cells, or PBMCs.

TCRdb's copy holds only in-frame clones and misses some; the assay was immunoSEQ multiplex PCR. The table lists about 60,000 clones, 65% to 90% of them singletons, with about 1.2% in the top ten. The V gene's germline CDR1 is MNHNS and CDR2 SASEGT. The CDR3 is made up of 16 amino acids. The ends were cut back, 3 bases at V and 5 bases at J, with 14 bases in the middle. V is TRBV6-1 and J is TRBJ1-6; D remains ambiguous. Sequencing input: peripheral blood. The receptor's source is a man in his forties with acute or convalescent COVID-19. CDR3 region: CASSDLKPTHNSPLHF. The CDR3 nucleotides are TGTGCCAGCAGTGACCTGAAGCCTACCCATAATTCACCCCTCCACTTT.